This TCR beta chain originates from a study of vaccination and CD4 T cells after COVID-19 (dated by TCRdb to about 2022). Some background on the complete study: Convalescent patients had a positive SARS-CoV-2 result on nasal swab PCR, and of these patients, several had mild disease and one had severe disease. The convalescent cohort included six males and four females, with two Hispanic individuals, seven Caucasians, two Asians and one multiracial person. Each participant got two doses of either the Pfizer-BioNTech BNT162b2 vaccine (n=8) or the Moderna mRNA-1273 vaccine (n=2). Post-COVID blood samples from convalescent patients were collected a median of about 110 days after diagnosis, with a range of about 30 to 170 days. Post-vaccine blood samples were taken a median of about 77 days after the second vaccine dose, with a range of about 13 to 250 days. The cultures were stimulated with overlapping spike peptide pools from SARS-CoV-2 and from the common cold coronaviruses HCoV-NL63, HCoV-OC43 and HCoV-229E. Control cultures received a CEFX viral epitope pool as the positive control, an HIV-1 Nef peptide pool as the negative control, or no peptide. The spike-specific CD4+ TCR repertoire was compared before and after mRNA vaccination in approximately 9 COVID-19 convalescent patients and a few infection-naive healthy vaccine recipients. Study-wide findings and limitations: The median number of SARS-CoV-2-reactive clonotypes rose from approximately 20 after infection to roughly 38 after vaccination, but the change was not significant. The study included relatively few convalescent patients and did not analyze early timepoints after natural infection. In convalescent patients, a median approximately 89% of post-vaccine SARS-CoV-2-reactive clones were detected only after vaccination, suggesting vaccine-specific priming. Of the vaccine-specific clones in convalescent patients, 304 of 307, or nearly all, reacted only to SARS-CoV-2 spike and did not cross-react with common cold coronaviruses.

Trimming removed 6 bases from V and 1 base from J; the gene matches leave 5 bases unexplained. As encoded in the germline V gene, CDR1 is SGHRS while CDR2 is YFSETQ. The CDR3 spans 15 residues, from the cysteine through the phenylalanine. The entry retains the CDR3 DNA only, 45 bases that are in frame from base 1. Libraries were prepared through PCR. TCR sequencing of DNA from cultured CD4+ T cells used the Oncomine TCR Beta short-read assay at the Johns Hopkins FTIC core. Genomic DNA was extracted from the cultured CD4+ T cells with the QIAamp micro DNA kit. Oncomine TCR Beta libraries made from cultured CD4+ T cells were pooled using unique dual indexes and sequenced on an Illumina iSeq 100. Regarding the original processing steps: Non-productive sequences were removed, and CDR3s that did not start with C, did not end with F or W, or were shorter than 7 amino acids were discarded. Antigen-specific clonotypes were identified with the MANAFEST web application by comparing peptide-stimulated wells with reference and other culture wells. An FDR below 0.05, an odds ratio above 5, and a productive frequency above 0.1% in at least two of three replicate wells were required for clones to be considered positive. A clonotype counted as cross-reactive if it showed significant expansion both in the SARS-CoV-2 spike wells and in at least one common cold coronavirus spike condition. CDR3 homology was assessed with Levenshtein distances (stringdist) and unrooted phylogenetic trees (ape) in R version 3.6.1. TCRdb itself trimmed the public reads at Q25 with fastp, ran MiXCR and retained productive beta chains. When rows share a CDR3 protein, they turn into one entry using the most common DNA and genes. The V and J calls and clone size come from TCRdb's table, not from the authors' own analysis. This sample is represented by tens of thousands of distinct CDR3 sequences; 70% of them were singletons. The ten largest account for more than 6.5% of the sample.

As regards this clonotype: What this receptor recognizes is not known. No base qualities exist here, and no much larger clone lies one base off it.

This specimen's treatment or condition label, interpreted: roughly ten-day PBMC culture with coronavirus spike peptide pools or control peptides (ViraFEST assay). The ViraFEST assay, used in the study, expanded antigen-specific T cells with peptide pools and then identified the expanded clonotypes through TCR sequencing. The positive SARS-CoV-2 PCR tests of the convalescent patients were dated from March to December 2020, before the Alpha, Beta and Delta variants emerged in the United States. Each well held about 1.8 million PBMCs cultured with around 10 ug/ml peptide pools in IMDM containing approximately 5% human AB serum and roughly 10 IU/ml IL-2. Half of the culture medium was replaced with fresh IL-2-containing medium on days 3 and 7. After about nine days of culture, CD4+ T cells were isolated by negative selection with the EasySep CD4+ T cell isolation kit. Ficoll-Paque Plus gradient centrifugation was used to isolate PBMCs from whole blood, and the isolated PBMCs were then either used fresh or cryopreserved at -140C. Each culture condition was generally run in triplicate wells.

Source material: CD4+ T cells from blood, cultured in vitro. The TCR originated in a human donor who had recovered from COVID-19. The chain uses TRBV5-1 and TRBJ2-5; TRBD1 fits 11 bases in the junction. The CDR3 protein is CASNLGTGGQETQYF. The DNA sequence is TGCGCCAGCAACTTAGGGACAGGGGGCCAAGAGACCCAGTACTTC.